A single sample is the source of the 29 T cell receptor beta chains below, sequenced in a study of Tregs in tolerant kidney transplant recipients. Produced via immunoSEQ multiplex PCR; TCRdb's table is partial and in-frame only. The top ten hold around 0.64% of the sample, which has about 240,000 clones, about 86% seen once. The sample was CD4+ T cells from blood. All receptors come from a human donor in good health.

A word on this clone: One end of the junction fails to match germline, which may point to a read error. This CDR3 is also generated by other DNA sequences in the sample. The rearrangement uses TRBV12-5 and TRBJ1-5; tentative D call: TRBD1 (6 bases). Germline CDR1 LGHNT, CDR2 FRNRAP. The CDR3 sequence is 18 residues long. CDR3 residues: CASGLVGGAGAPLEPQHF. The CDR3 region has the DNA TGTGCTAGTGGGTTGGTAGGGGGAGCAGGGGCCCCTTTGGAGCCCCAGCATTTT.

This rearrangement joins TRBV5-1 to TRBJ1-1, with D uncertain. The CDR3 is 14 amino acids. Trimming took off 4 bases at V and 7 bases at J, with 17 bases between the two ends. Germline V gene lookup returns CDR1 SGHRS and CDR2 YFSETQ. In DNA, the CDR3 is TGCGCCAGCAGCGCGATTGACCCTGTCGGTGAAGCTTTCTTT. It yields the protein CASSAIDPVGEAFF.

The chain combines TRBV5-1 with TRBJ2-5, with 7 bases aligning to TRBD2. In germline, CDR1 is SGHRS, CDR2 YFSETQ. Trimming cost V 4 bases and J 0 bases; bases outside gene matches: 9. This CDR3 is built from 16 residues. This chain's CDR3 is CASSPAREGYQETQYF. The CDR3 coding sequence is TGCGCCAGCAGCCCCGCCAGGGAGGGATACCAAGAGACCCAGTACTTC.

A single count supports this clone. The chain combines TRBV9 with TRBJ1-1; no definite D call. The V end was cut by 1 base, the J end by 1 base, with 5 bases between. Germline V gene data show CDR1 as SGDLS and CDR2 as YYNGEE. CDR3 size: 13 residues. The CDR3 loop is CASSVNTNTEAFF. CDR3 bases: TGTGCCAGCAGCGTAAACACGAACACTGAAGCTTTCTTT.

V and J are TRBV9 and TRBJ1-2, with D tentatively TRBD1 (5 bases). Deletions cut 3 bases from V and 1 base from J, with 10 bases between. The CDR3 is 14 amino acids. From germline, CDR1 is SGDLS and CDR2 YYNGEE. CDR3 coding DNA: TGTGCCAGCAGCGGAGGGACGGGTAACTATGGCTACACCTTC. Its translation: CASSGGTGNYGYTF.

The chain couples TRBV6-1 to TRBJ2-1; possibly TRBD1 or TRBD2 for D (5 bases each). Trimming left V 4 bases short and J 1 base short, with 17 bases between. This CDR3 has 17 residues. Germline-derived CDR1 and CDR2 are MNHNS and SASEGT. This CDR3 reads CASSGLGRAVSYNEQFF. The CDR3 nucleotides read TGTGCCAGCAGTGGCCTGGGGCGGGCGGTATCCTACAATGAGCAGTTCTTC.

The rearrangement links TRBV11-2 to TRBJ1-6; D unresolved. The CDR3 is made up of 14 amino acids. V lost 3 bases, J lost 10 bases, and 13 bases lay in between. The germline V gene encodes CDR1 SGHAT and CDR2 FQNNGV. The CDR3 region has the DNA TGTGCCAGCAGCTTTCGGCAGATTTCCTCACCCCTCCACTTT. As protein: CASSFRQISSPLHF.

The chain links TRBV7-3 to TRBJ2-5; 7 positions match TRBD2. This CDR3 is 13 amino acids long. The germline CDR1 and CDR2 sequences are SGHTA and FQGTGA. The ends lost 5 bases at V and 5 bases at J; junction bases unmatched: 5. Here the CDR3 reads CASSRTSSETQYF. CDR3 nucleotides: TGTGCCAGCAGCCGGACTAGTTCGGAGACCCAGTACTTC. The full variable domain, its missing parts supplied by reference TRBV7-3 and TRBJ2-5, is GAGVSQTPSNKVTEKGKYVELRCDPISGHTALYWYRQSLGQGPEFLIYFQGTGAADDSGLPNDRFFAVRPEGSVSTLKIQRTERGDSAVYLCASSRTSSETQYFGPGTRLLVL.

The V call is TRBV19, the J call TRBJ2-6; TRBD1 agrees at 7 bases. The CDR3 contains 17 residues. Germline V gene data show CDR1 as LNHDA and CDR2 as SQIVND (reference sequence). V trimming: 8 bases; J trimming: 4 bases; junction bases outside the gene matches: 14. CDR3 loop: CASGARGPIGGANVLTF. DNA for the CDR3: TGTGCCAGTGGAGCTAGGGGGCCAATCGGAGGGGCCAACGTCCTGACTTTC.

V gene TRBV11-3 combines with J gene TRBJ1-4; 9 bases map to TRBD1. Germline trimming cut 5 bases from V and 5 bases from J; bases unmatched to any gene: 6. There are 15 residues in the CDR3. The germline V gene encodes CDR1 SGHNT and CDR2 YENEEA. In nucleotides, the CDR3 is TGTGCCAGCAGCGCGGGACAGGGAACGAATGAAAAACTGTTTTTT. Its translation is CASSAGQGTNEKLFF.

The chain carries TRBV5-1 and TRBJ2-1, with TRBD2 matching over 14 bases. Losses at the gene ends were 4 bases for V and 8 bases for J; bases not matched to a gene: 8. The CDR3 has 16 amino acids. The germline V gene encodes CDR1 SGHRS and CDR2 YFSETQ. DNA for the CDR3: TGCGCCAGCAGCCCGGGACTAGCGGGAGTGTGGGATGAGCAGTTCTTC. As protein: CASSPGLAGVWDEQFF.

This chain links TRBV9 with TRBJ1-1, with D possibly being TRBD1 (5 bases). CDR1 and CDR2 from the germline V gene are SGDLS and YYNGEE. CDR3 length: 13 amino acids. V lost 0 bases and J 6 bases, leaving 9 bases between the germline ends. The CDR3 here is CASSVVGGSEAFF. In DNA form, the CDR3 reads TGTGCCAGCAGCGTAGTCGGGGGATCTGAAGCTTTCTTT.

This clone showed up just once. The CDR3 spells CAIRRDSSSTDTQYF. CDR3 in DNA: TGTGCCATCAGAAGGGACAGTTCTAGCACAGATACGCAGTATTTT. V usage is TRBV10-3 and J usage is TRBJ2-3, with TRBD1 identical over 7 bases. V shed 6 bases, J shed 0 bases, and the junction held 6 bases outside the gene matches. CDR1 and CDR2 from the germline V gene are ENHRY and SYGVKD. The CDR3 consists of 15 residues.

The CDR3 reads CASSRGQVYEQYF. The CDR3 DNA follows: TGTGCCAGCAGCCGAGGACAGGTCTACGAGCAGTACTTC. The chain links TRBV7-9 to TRBJ2-7; 7 positions agree with TRBD1. Germline V gene lookup returns CDR1 SEHNR and CDR2 FQNEAQ (reference sequence). This CDR3 contains 13 residues. V lost 5 bases and J lost 3; bases outside the gene matches: 4. Supplemented by reference TRBV7-9 and TRBJ2-7, the full variable domain reads DTGVSQNPRHKITKRGQNVTFRCDPISEHNRLYWYRQTLGQGPEFLTYFQNEAQLEKSRLLSDRFSAERPKGSFSTLEIQRTEQGDSAMYLCASSRGQVYEQYFGPGTRLTVT.

V is TRBV29-1 and J is TRBJ1-2; no clear D. Deletions cut 0 bases from V and 3 bases from J, with 14 bases between. The CDR3 extends over 15 amino acids. Germline V gene sequence: CDR1 SQVTM, CDR2 ANQGSEA. The CDR3 loop is CSVEDREGGYYGYTF. The CDR3 bases are TGCAGCGTTGAAGATCGGGAAGGAGGATACTATGGCTACACCTTC.

The rearrangement joins TRBV11-2 to TRBJ1-1; 7 bases are shared with TRBD1. The CDR3 covers 14 residues. V shed 5 bases and J 4 bases; nucleotides not matched to a gene: 7. CDR1 SGHAT and CDR2 FQNNGV come from the germline V gene. CDR3 bases: TGTGCCAGCAGCGCCCGGACAGGTGCCACTGAAGCTTTCTTT. As protein: CASSARTGATEAFF.

V usage is TRBV29-1 and J usage is TRBJ2-5; 7 nucleotides line up with TRBD1. J gave up 5 bases and V 0 bases, and 6 bases lay outside the gene matches. The CDR3 has 14 residues. CDR1 is SQVTM and CDR2 is ANQGSEA in the germline V gene. CDR3 loop: CSVEDTGAWETQYF. CDR3 in DNA: TGCAGCGTTGAAGACACAGGGGCCTGGGAGACCCAGTACTTC.

V gene TRBV10-3 combines with J gene TRBJ2-3, with TRBD2 identical over 9 bases. The CDR3 runs to 15 residues. Trimming at V came to 6 bases and at J to 5 bases, leaving 9 bases not matched to a gene. Germline values: CDR1 ENHRY, CDR2 SYGVKD. CDR3: CAIRGGGAGGDTQYF. The CDR3 DNA follows: TGTGCCATCAGGGGTGGGGGAGCGGGAGGAGATACGCAGTATTTT.

The chain couples TRBV5-1 to TRBJ2-3; 15 bases are a match to TRBD2. CDR3 length equals 17 residues. Germline V lookup: CDR1 SGHRS, CDR2 YFSETQ. V was clipped by 4 bases and J by 4 bases; unmatched bases: 7. CDR3 nucleotide sequence: TGCGCCAGCAGCGATGGACTAGCGGGAGGGCTCGCAGATACGCAGTATTTT. Encoded protein: CASSDGLAGGLADTQYF. Drawing the rest from reference TRBV5-1 and TRBJ2-3, the complete variable domain is KAGVTQTPRYLIKTRGQQVTLSCSPISGHRSVSWYQQTPGQGLQFLFEYFSETQRNKGNFPGRFSGRQFSNSRSEMNVSTLELGDSALYLCASSDGLAGGLADTQYFGPGTRLTVL.

The V gene is TRBV30, the J gene TRBJ2-7; 7 bases fit TRBD1. Germline values: CDR1 GTSNPN, CDR2 SVGIG (reference sequence). CDR3 length: 12 amino acids. The ends lost 4 bases at V and 5 bases at J; junction bases unmatched: 5. As DNA, the CDR3 is TGTGCCTGGACGACAGGGACCCACGAGCAGTACTTC. Its translation is CAWTTGTHEQYF.

The rearrangement uses TRBV19 and TRBJ1-4; 7 bases fit TRBD1. Trimming took 5 bases from V and 2 from J; bases not matched to a gene: 8. The germline V gene encodes CDR1 LNHDA and CDR2 SQIVND (reference sequence). CDR3 length: 16 residues. The CDR3 reads CASSLDGTVTNEKLFF. The CDR3 DNA follows: TGTGCCAGTAGTCTCGATGGGACAGTTACTAATGAAAAACTGTTTTTT.

V and J are TRBV30 and TRBJ1-5; TRBD1 might be the D (5 bases). Looked up from germline, CDR1 is GTSNPN and CDR2 is SVGIG (reference sequence). The CDR3 spans 14 residues. Trimming cost V 3 bases and J 0 bases, with 9 bases left between them. The chain's CDR3 is CAWRTQASNQPQHF. CDR3 bases: TGTGCCTGGAGGACACAGGCTAGCAATCAGCCCCAGCATTTT.

Concerning this clone: Other DNA sequences in the sample encode the same CDR3. The rearrangement uses TRBV19 and TRBJ1-1; TRBD1 might be the D (5 bases). The CDR3 runs to 13 residues. Looked up from germline, CDR1 is LNHDA and CDR2 is SQIVND (reference sequence). The germline V and J ends were trimmed by 3 bases and 1 base, with 6 bases remaining between them. CDR3 amino acids: CASSIGANTEAFF. CDR3 sequence (DNA): TGTGCCAGTAGTATCGGGGCGAACACTGAAGCTTTCTTT.

The chain is built from TRBV6-6 and TRBJ1-4; TRBD1 might be the D (6 bases). The length of the CDR3 is 14 residues. Looked up from germline, CDR1 is MNHNY and CDR2 is SVGAGI (reference sequence). The V end lost 5 bases, the J end lost 9 bases, and 16 bases lay between the germline ends. The CDR3 DNA is TGTGCCAGCAGTGACCGGGGAGGGGGGCAAAAACTGTTTTTT. Translating it yields CASSDRGGGQKLFF.

The chain has TRBV6-5 and TRBJ2-2; D is possibly TRBD2 (7 bases). The germline gives CDR1 MNHEY, CDR2 SVGAGI. The CDR3 has 14 amino acids. Trimming removed 7 bases at V and 5 bases at J, with 14 bases between. The CDR3 region is CASNGRGETGELFF. As DNA, the CDR3 is TGTGCCAGCAATGGGAGGGGGGAAACCGGGGAGCTGTTTTTT.

V is TRBV2 and J is TRBJ1-5; D is possibly TRBD1 (6 bases). This CDR3 has 15 residues. Per the germline V gene, CDR1 is SNHLY and CDR2 is FYNNEI. The germline V and J ends were trimmed by 8 bases and 2 bases, with 16 bases remaining between them. The CDR3 DNA follows: TGTGCCAGCGTGAGGGAGAGACAGGGCAATCAGCCCCAGCATTTT. Translating gives CASVRERQGNQPQHF.

This chain links TRBV6-5 with TRBJ1-2; 8 bases line up with TRBD1. There are 13 residues in the CDR3. Germline V gives CDR1 MNHEY, CDR2 SVGAGI. V lost 6 bases to trimming and J lost 12 bases; unmatched junction nucleotides: 12. The CDR3 DNA reads TGTGCCAGCAGCCAGCAGGGGGCTCGTGTAGACACCTTC. This translates into CASSQQGARVDTF.

The rearrangement links TRBV29-1 to TRBJ2-1; D remains unclear. Germline CDR1 reads SQVTM; CDR2 reads ANQGSEA. The CDR3 loop spans 19 amino acids. The germline V and J ends were trimmed by 4 bases and 1 base, with 26 bases remaining between them. The CDR3: CSVGCSVRWPVESYNEQFF. CDR3 in DNA: TGCAGCGTTGGTTGTAGTGTCAGGTGGCCGGTGGAGTCCTACAATGAGCAGTTCTTC.

This chain connects TRBV27 to TRBJ2-5; D call uncertain. Trimming cost V 0 bases and J 5 bases, with 10 bases left between them. From germline, CDR1 is MNHEY and CDR2 SMNVEV (reference sequence). This CDR3 is 14 amino acids long. As DNA, the CDR3 is TGTGCCAGCAGTTTATCGTATTCAGCGGAGACCCAGTACTTC. Protein product: CASSLSYSAETQYF.